Shown below are 21 T cell receptor beta chains from a single sample sequenced in a study of blood T cell repertoires in COVID-19. Profiling relied on immunoSEQ multiplex PCR, and the TCRdb table lists in-frame clones only, not all of them. The table shows around 92,000 clones, with 75% to 85% occurring only once. Input material: peripheral blood. The receptors come from a woman of 80 years or more with acute or convalescent COVID-19.

The rearrangement joins TRBV7-3 to TRBJ2-2; TRBD2 matches 7 bases. V trimming: 3 bases; J trimming: 3 bases; junction bases outside the gene matches: 1. The length of the CDR3 is 14 residues. The germline CDR1 and CDR2 sequences are SGHTA and FQGTGA. This chain's CDR3 is CASSLREYTGELFF. The CDR3 DNA follows: TGTGCCAGCAGCTTGCGGGAGTACACCGGGGAGCTGTTTTTT.

This clone was detected a few times. This chain connects TRBV13 to TRBJ2-7; 7 positions match TRBD1. This CDR3 comprises 14 residues. Looked up from germline, CDR1 is PRHDT and CDR2 is FYEKMQ (reference sequence). V was clipped by 5 bases and J by 5 bases; unmatched bases: 9. CDR3 bases: TGTGCCAGCAGCCTTCTCGGACAGGTCCACGAGCAGTACTTC. This encodes CASSLLGQVHEQYF.

This clone has a single count. V and J are TRBV21-1 and TRBJ2-2; TRBD1, the table's D call, lacks a check against the DNA. TRBV21-1 is a recognized pseudogene. This CDR3 has 18 amino acids. As DNA, the CDR3 is TGTGCCAGCAGTCCTTTTGACAGTGACCGAATGAACACCGGGGAGCTGTTTTTT. It codes for CASSPFDSDRMNTGELFF.

The chain is built from TRBV7-2 and TRBJ2-5, with D possibly matching TRBD2 (6 bases). The germline V and J ends were trimmed by 2 bases and 5 bases, with 12 bases remaining between them. The CDR3 is 14 residues long. Germline V gives CDR1 SGHTA, CDR2 FQGNSA. The CDR3 sequence is CASSLLGRRETQYF. CDR3 sequence (DNA): TGTGCCAGCAGCTTATTAGGGAGGAGGGAGACCCAGTACTTC.

The gene calls are TRBV18 and TRBJ1-5; the match to TRBD1 covers 8 bases. The CDR3 has 16 amino acids. Germline V gives CDR1 KGHSH, CDR2 LQKENI. Trimming cost V 3 bases and J 4 bases; bases outside gene matches: 8. The CDR3 is CASSPREDRENQPQHF. The CDR3 DNA reads TGTGCCAGCTCACCCCGTGAGGACAGGGAGAATCAGCCCCAGCATTTT.

The chain links TRBV6-5 to TRBJ2-7; TRBD1 might be the D (5 bases). CDR3 size: 13 residues. Germline CDR1 is MNHEY and CDR2 is SVGAGI. The ends were cut back, 6 bases at V and 6 bases at J, with 15 bases in the middle. The chain's CDR3 is CASSSQGRVEQYF. As DNA, the CDR3 is TGTGCCAGCAGCTCCCAGGGCCGGGTCGAGCAGTACTTC.

The chain combines TRBV19 with TRBJ2-7; 10 bases are a match to TRBD2. This CDR3 comprises 15 residues. Looked up from germline, CDR1 is LNHDA and CDR2 is SQIVND (reference sequence). The junction had 6 bases not matched to a gene; V was cut back by 5 bases and J by 2 bases. The CDR3 DNA reads as TGTGCCAGTAGTGACGGACTAGCGGCGACCTACGAGCAGTACTTC. Translated, it gives CASSDGLAATYEQYF.

There are a few counts of this clone. The chain uses TRBV6-6 and TRBJ2-7; TRBD2 matches 7 bases. Unmatched junction bases numbered 7, after V lost 2 bases and J lost 6 bases. CDR1 and CDR2 from the germline V gene are MNHNY and SVGAGI (reference sequence). The CDR3 has 14 residues. The CDR3 DNA is TGTGCCAGCAGTTACGGTCGGGAGGTAGGCGAGCAGTACTTC. This sequence encodes CASSYGREVGEQYF.

The rearrangement uses TRBV14 and TRBJ2-1, with 9 bases that match TRBD2. Germline V CDR1 and CDR2: SGHDN, FVKESK. There are 16 residues in the CDR3. V gave up 0 bases and J gave up 5 bases; unmatched junction bases: 5. The CDR3 DNA reads TGTGCCAGCAGCCAAGATAGCGGGAGTCACAACAATGAGCAGTTCTTC. This sequence encodes CASSQDSGSHNNEQFF.

The chain links TRBV7-9 to TRBJ2-5; D is uncertain. The CDR3 sequence is 14 residues long. With 5 bases removed from V and 5 bases from J, the gap between germline ends came to 15 bases. Per the germline V gene, CDR1 is SEHNR and CDR2 is FQNEAQ (reference sequence). CDR3 coding DNA: TGTGCCAGCAGCCCACGTGTCAGGTCGGAGACCCAGTACTTC. Its protein product is CASSPRVRSETQYF.

The rearrangement links TRBV5-1 to TRBJ2-1, with 9 bases matching TRBD2. Germline V lookup: CDR1 SGHRS, CDR2 YFSETQ. This CDR3 has 14 amino acids. With V trimmed by 8 bases and J by 4 bases, 7 bases remained unmatched. CDR3 sequence: CASRPAGGYNEQFF. Here the CDR3 DNA reads TGCGCCAGTCGCCCAGCGGGAGGTTACAATGAGCAGTTCTTC.

The rearrangement links TRBV7-2 to TRBJ2-7, with D perhaps matching TRBD2 (6 bases). V dropped 6 bases and J dropped 3 bases, with 15 bases sitting between them. The CDR3 sequence is 14 residues long. Germline V CDR1 and CDR2: SGHTA, FQGNSA. CDR3 region: CASSSGSGYYEQYF. CDR3 nucleotides: TGTGCCAGCAGTAGTGGTAGCGGATACTACGAGCAGTACTTC.

This chain uses TRBV7-2 with TRBJ2-3, with TRBD2 identical over 10 bases. J gave up 3 bases and V 5 bases, and 17 bases lay outside the gene matches. Germline lookup yields CDR1 SGHTA and CDR2 FQGNSA. CDR3 length: 19 residues. The CDR3 here is CASSEGGGLAEIMTDTQYF. The CDR3 DNA reads as TGTGCCAGCAGCGAGGGTGGCGGACTAGCGGAAATAATGACAGATACGCAGTATTTT.

The genes are TRBV11-2 and TRBJ2-7; D is unclear. Trimming took 1 base from V and 0 from J, leaving 10 bases between them. Germline V gene lookup returns CDR1 SGHAT and CDR2 FQNNGV. The length of the CDR3 is 15 residues. CDR3 DNA: TGTGCCAGCAGCTTAGTGGCGGTTAGCTCCTACGAGCAGTACTTC. The encoded protein is CASSLVAVSSYEQYF.

This clone was picked up one time. The rearrangement uses TRBV7-2 and TRBJ2-7, with D perhaps matching TRBD2 (5 bases). Trimming took off 5 bases at V and 0 bases at J, with 14 bases between the two ends. CDR3 length: 15 residues. Germline values: CDR1 SGHTA, CDR2 FQGNSA. CDR3 sequence: CASSPWASSSYEQYF. DNA for the CDR3: TGTGCCAGCAGCCCATGGGCTAGCAGCTCCTACGAGCAGTACTTC.

V gene TRBV5-1 combines with J gene TRBJ1-5, with 7 bases identical to TRBD1. The CDR3 has 14 residues. Germline loops: CDR1 SGHRS, CDR2 YFSETQ. Trimming at V came to 4 bases and at J to 4 bases, leaving 5 bases not matched to a gene. DNA of the CDR3: TGCGCCAGCAGCAAGGGGGACAGTAATCAGCCCCAGCATTTT. Translated: CASSKGDSNQPQHF.

This clone came up a few times. V is TRBV9 and J is TRBJ2-7, with 7 bases lining up with TRBD2. The CDR3 covers 15 residues. With 2 bases clipped from V and 3 bases from J, the junction kept 8 bases outside the gene matches. Germline V lookup: CDR1 SGDLS, CDR2 YYNGEE. The CDR3 region is CASSVTTSSIYEQYF. CDR3 DNA sequence: TGTGCCAGCAGCGTTACGACTAGCAGCATCTACGAGCAGTACTTC.

The V and J genes are TRBV7-6 and TRBJ2-1; 8 bases agree with TRBD2. The CDR3 runs to 19 residues. V shed 0 bases, J shed 7 bases, and the junction held 17 bases outside the gene matches. Germline V gene sequence: CDR1 SGHVS, CDR2 FNYEAQ. CDR3 coding DNA: TGTGCCAGCAGCTTAGCGCACGGGACGGCGGGAGGCCGAGGGAATGAGCAGTTCTTC. It encodes CASSLAHGTAGGRGNEQFF.

This chain links TRBV29-1 with TRBJ1-1; D is ambiguous. V lost 0 bases to trimming and J lost 7 bases, with 6 bases between them. The CDR3 length is 11 residues. CDR1 and CDR2 (germline): SQVTM, ANQGSEA. The CDR3 region has the DNA TGCAGCGTTGAAGATCGGGATGAAGCTTTCTTT. Its translation: CSVEDRDEAFF.

The chain combines TRBV9 with TRBJ1-2; perhaps TRBD1 as D (5 bases). Germline CDR1 and CDR2: SGDLS and YYNGEE. CDR3 length equals 14 residues. The V gene lost 3 bases and the J gene lost 8 bases, with 17 bases spanning the gap. The CDR3 DNA sequence: TGTGCCAGCAGCGGACACAGGCTACTCTACGGCTACACCTTC. This encodes CASSGHRLLYGYTF.

The rearrangement links TRBV19 to TRBJ1-2, with a tentative D call TRBD1 (5 bases). The CDR3 covers 15 residues. Germline CDR1 reads LNHDA; CDR2 reads SQIVND (reference sequence). V was pared by 3 bases and J by 7 bases, with 18 bases between. CDR3 coding DNA: TGTGCCAGTAGTATGGGCAGGCAGGGTCCCGGTGGCTACACCTTC. Translating gives CASSMGRQGPGGYTF.